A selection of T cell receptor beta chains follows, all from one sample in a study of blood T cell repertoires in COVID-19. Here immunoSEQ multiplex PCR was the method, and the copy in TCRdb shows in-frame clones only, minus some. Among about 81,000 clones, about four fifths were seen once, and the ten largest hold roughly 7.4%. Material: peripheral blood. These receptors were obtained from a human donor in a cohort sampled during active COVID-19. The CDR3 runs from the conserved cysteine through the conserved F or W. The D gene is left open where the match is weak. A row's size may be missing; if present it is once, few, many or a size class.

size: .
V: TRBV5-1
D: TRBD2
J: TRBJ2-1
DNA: TGCGCCAGCAGCCCCGGAACTAGCGGGGGGAGCTCCTACAATGAGCAGTTCTTC
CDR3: CASSPGTSGGSSYNEQFF

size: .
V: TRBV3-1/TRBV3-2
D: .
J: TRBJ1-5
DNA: TGTGCCAGCAGCATGGGGACAACGAGTCAGCCCCAGCATTTT
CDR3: CASSMGTTSQPQHF

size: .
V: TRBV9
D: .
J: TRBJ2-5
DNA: TGTGCCAGCGCGTGGGGCAACCAAGAGACCCAGTACTTC
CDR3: CASAWGNQETQYF

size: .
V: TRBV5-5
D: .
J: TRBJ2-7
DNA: TGTGCCAGCAGCCCCACGGGTAACTACGAGCAGTACTTC
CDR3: CASSPTGNYEQYF

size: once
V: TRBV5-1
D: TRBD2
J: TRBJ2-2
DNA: TGCGCCAGCAGTTCGGGGGGAACGAACACCGGGGAGCTGTTTTTT
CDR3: CASSSGGTNTGELFF

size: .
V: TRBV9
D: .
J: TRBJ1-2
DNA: TGTGCCAGCAGCGCCGTGGGAGAGGCCTATGGCTACACCTTC
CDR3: CASSAVGEAYGYTF

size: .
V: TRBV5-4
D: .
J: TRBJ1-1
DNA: TGTGCCAGCAGCTTGGACCCGAGCACTGAAGCTTTCTTT
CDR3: CASSLDPSTEAFF

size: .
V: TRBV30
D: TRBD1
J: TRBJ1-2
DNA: TGTGCCTGGAATGAGGGGGACAGGCTAAACCCTAACTATGGCTACACCTTC
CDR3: CAWNEGDRLNPNYGYTF

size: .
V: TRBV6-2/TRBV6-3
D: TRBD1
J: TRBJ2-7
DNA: TGTGCCAGCAGTTACTCCCGACAGGGCTACGAGCAGTACTTC
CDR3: CASSYSRQGYEQYF

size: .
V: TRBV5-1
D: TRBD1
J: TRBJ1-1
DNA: TGCGCCAGCAGCCCGGGACAGGGCGGAGGGCACACTGAAGCTTTCTTT
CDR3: CASSPGQGGGHTEAFF

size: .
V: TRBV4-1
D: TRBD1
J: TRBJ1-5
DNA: TGCGCCAGCAGCCAGACAGGGATAAGCAATCAGCCCCAGCATTTT
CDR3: CASSQTGISNQPQHF

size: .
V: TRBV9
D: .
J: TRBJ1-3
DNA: TGTGCCAGCAGCCCGAGTGCCGGGGCTGGAAACACCATATATTTT
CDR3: CASSPSAGAGNTIYF

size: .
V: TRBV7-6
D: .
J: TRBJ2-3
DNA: TGTGCCAGCAGCCGCGGGGATACGCAGTATTTT
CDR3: CASSRGDTQYF

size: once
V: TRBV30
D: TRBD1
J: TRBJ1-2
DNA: TGTGCCTGGAGTCTCGGACAGGGGAACTATGGCTACACCTTC
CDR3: CAWSLGQGNYGYTF

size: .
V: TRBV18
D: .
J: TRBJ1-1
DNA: TGTGCCAGCTCACGGTATACTGAGGGCGGCACTGAAGCTTTCTTT
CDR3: CASSRYTEGGTEAFF

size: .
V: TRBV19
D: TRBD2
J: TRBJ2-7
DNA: TGTGCCAGTAGTACGGAAGGATCTAGCGGAGCCTCCTACGAGCAGTACTTC
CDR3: CASSTEGSSGASYEQYF

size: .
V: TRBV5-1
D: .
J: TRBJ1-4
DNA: TGCGCCAGCAGCTTGAGGGGGTTAAATGAAAAACTGTTTTTT
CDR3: CASSLRGLNEKLFF

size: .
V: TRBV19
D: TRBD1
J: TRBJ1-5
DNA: TGTGCCAGTAGTCTACAGGGGCTCGGCAATCAGCCCCAGCATTTT
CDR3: CASSLQGLGNQPQHF

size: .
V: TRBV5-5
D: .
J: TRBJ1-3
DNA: TGTGCCAGCAGCTTGGTCGGGGAAAACACCATATATTTT
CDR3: CASSLVGENTIYF

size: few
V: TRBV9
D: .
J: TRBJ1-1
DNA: TGTGCCAGCAGCCCACTCAGGAGAGGAGGATTGAACACTGAAGCTTTCTTT
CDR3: CASSPLRRGGLNTEAFF

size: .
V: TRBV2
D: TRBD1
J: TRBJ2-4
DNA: TGTGCCAGCAGTGTAGGACAGGGACGGGTCCAAAACATTCAGTACTTC
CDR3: CASSVGQGRVQNIQYF

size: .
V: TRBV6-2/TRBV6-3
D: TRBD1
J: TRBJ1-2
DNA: TGTGCCAGCAGTTATCGTGGGGGGACTACAGGGGGAGCTAACTATGGCTACACCTTC
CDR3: CASSYRGGTTGGANYGYTF

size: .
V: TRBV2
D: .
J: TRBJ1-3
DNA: TGTGCCAGCAGCACAGGCGGCTCTGGAAACACCATATATTTT
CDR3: CASSTGGSGNTIYF

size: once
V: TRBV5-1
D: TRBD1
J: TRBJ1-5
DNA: TGCGCCAGCAGCCCCGGACAGGGGGGAAGCAATCAGCCCCAGCATTTT
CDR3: CASSPGQGGSNQPQHF

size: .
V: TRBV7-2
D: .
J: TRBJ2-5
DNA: TGTGCCAGCAGCGGGCCAGGGGTGTCACGAGAGACCCAGTACTTC
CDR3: CASSGPGVSRETQYF

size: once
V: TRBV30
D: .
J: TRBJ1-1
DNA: TGTGCCTGGAAGCGGGCCACTGAAGCTTTCTTT
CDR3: CAWKRATEAFF

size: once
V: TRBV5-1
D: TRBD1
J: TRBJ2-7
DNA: TGCGCCAGCCGCTCCCTTGGTGGACAGGGTATCCACGAGCAGTACTTC
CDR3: CASRSLGGQGIHEQYF

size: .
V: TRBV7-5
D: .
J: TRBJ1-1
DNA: TGTGCCAGAAGTCGAAACTCCCCGAACACTGAAGCTTTCTTT
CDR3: CARSRNSPNTEAFF

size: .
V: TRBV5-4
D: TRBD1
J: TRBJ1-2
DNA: TGTGCCAGCAGCTTCGACAGGGTCTATGGCTACACCTTC
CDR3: CASSFDRVYGYTF

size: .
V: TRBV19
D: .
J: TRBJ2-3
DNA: TGTGCCAGTAGGATGACAGGTAGCACAGATACGCAGTATTTT
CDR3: CASRMTGSTDTQYF

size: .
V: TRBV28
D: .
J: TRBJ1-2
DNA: TGTGCCAGCATACCGGGACACGGCTTCTTTGATTATGGCTACACCTTC
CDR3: CASIPGHGFFDYGYTF

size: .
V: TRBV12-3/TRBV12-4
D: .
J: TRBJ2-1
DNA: TGTGCCAGCAGTTCCCAAGACTACTTTGAGCAGTTCTTC
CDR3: CASSSQDYFEQFF

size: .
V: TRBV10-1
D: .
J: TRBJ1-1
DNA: TGCGCCAGCAGTGACCCCGACTCCCGGGCTTTCTTT
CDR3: CASSDPDSRAFF

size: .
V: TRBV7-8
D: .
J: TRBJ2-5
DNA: TGTGCCAGCAGCTTAGTGGAGGGGACGGGCCAAGAGACCCAGTACTTC
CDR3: CASSLVEGTGQETQYF

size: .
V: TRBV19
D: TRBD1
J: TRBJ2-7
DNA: TGTGCCAGTAGTACCCTAGGGACAGGGCACTCCTACGAGCAGTACTTC
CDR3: CASSTLGTGHSYEQYF

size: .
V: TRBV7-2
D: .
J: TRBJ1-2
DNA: TGTGCCAGCAGCCCTCTCTATGGCTACACCTTC
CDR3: CASSPLYGYTF

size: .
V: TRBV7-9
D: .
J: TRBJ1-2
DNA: TGTGCCAGCAGCCCGGGGGCGGTAGCGGGGTTGTATGGCTACACCTTC
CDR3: CASSPGAVAGLYGYTF

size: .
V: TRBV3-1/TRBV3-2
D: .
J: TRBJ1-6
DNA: TGTGCCAGCAGCCAAGGTTACAGCTATTCACCCCTCCACTTT
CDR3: CASSQGYSYSPLHF

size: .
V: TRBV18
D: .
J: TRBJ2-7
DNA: TGTGCCAGCTCACCCACCGGGATACCCTACGAGCAGTACTTC
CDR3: CASSPTGIPYEQYF

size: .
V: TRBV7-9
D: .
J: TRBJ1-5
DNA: TGTGCCAGCAGCTTAGAGACAACTCATCAGCCCCAGCATTTT
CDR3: CASSLETTHQPQHF

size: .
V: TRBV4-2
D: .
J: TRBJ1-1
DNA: TGTGCCAGCAGCCAAGGACGAGACAGTGCAACTGAAGCTTTCTTT
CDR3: CASSQGRDSATEAFF

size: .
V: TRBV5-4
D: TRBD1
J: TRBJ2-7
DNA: TGTGCCAGCAGCTTGGGGGACAGGTTGTCATCCGAGCAGTACTTC
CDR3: CASSLGDRLSSEQYF

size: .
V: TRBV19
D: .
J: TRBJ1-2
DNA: TGTGCCAGTAGTTACAGCTACTATGGCTACACCTTC
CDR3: CASSYSYYGYTF

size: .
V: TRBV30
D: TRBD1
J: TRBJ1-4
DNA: TGTGCCTGGAGTGGGGGGACAGCAACTAATGAAAAACTGTTTTTT
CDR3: CAWSGGTATNEKLFF

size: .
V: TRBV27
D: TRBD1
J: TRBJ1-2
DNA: TGTGCCAGCAGGGAACAGGGGATTAATGGGGGCTACACCTTC
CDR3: CASREQGINGGYTF

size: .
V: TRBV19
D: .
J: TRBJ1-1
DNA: TGTGCCAGTAGTGAGCGGGATAAGGCCACTGAAGCTTTCTTT
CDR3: CASSERDKATEAFF

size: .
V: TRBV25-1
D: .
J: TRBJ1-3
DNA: TGTGCCAGCAGTGATGAAGGTTCGGGGATCTCTTCTGGAAACACCATATATTTT
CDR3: CASSDEGSGISSGNTIYF

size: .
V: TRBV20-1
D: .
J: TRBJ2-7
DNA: TGCAGTGCTAGTTTGGGGGGTAGGTACGAGCAGTACTTC
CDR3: CSASLGGRYEQYF

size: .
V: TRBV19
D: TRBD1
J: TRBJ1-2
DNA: TGTGCCAGTACTATGACAGGGAACTATGGCTACACCTTC
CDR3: CASTMTGNYGYTF

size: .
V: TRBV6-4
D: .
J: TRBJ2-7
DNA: TGTGCCAGCAATGCCGGGACACCGTCCTACGAGCAGTACTTC
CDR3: CASNAGTPSYEQYF